This TCR beta chain emerged from a study of human T cells and chemical hapten exposure. Time point specified: patch test 1, 2 weeks after DPC sensitization. The treatment is: therapeutic diphenylcyclopropenone sensitization with weekly scalp DPC. This clonotype was detected many times. Study processing details: The number of TCRs in each sample had a median of around 96,000 and spanned roughly 20,000 to 750,000. TCRdb fed the RACE reads into MiXCR, producing one record per CDR3 protein. The V and J calls were determined by TCRdb, not by the authors. The data hold around 340,000 distinct CDR3 sequences, with approximately 6.9% observed a single time. Germline V lookup: CDR1 MNHEY, CDR2 SMNVEV (reference sequence). Trimming pared 5 bases from V and 8 bases from J, leaving 15 bases between. CDR3 length equals 14 residues.

Here the sequenced sample was whole blood, taken in connection with sensitization to the hapten diphenylcyclopropenone (DPC). The V and J genes are TRBV27 and TRBJ1-4; D is perhaps TRBD1 (5 bases). This sequence originates from a woman between 18 and 29 years old with alopecia areata. Some clones in this sample may be carry-over from other donors' samples. CDR3 sequence: CASSPNAGGEKLFF. DNA of the CDR3: TGTGCCAGCAGTCCCAACGCGGGGGGAGAAAAACTGTTTTTT.